This TCR beta chain appears in the sequencing data of a study of blood T cells in healthy people across ages. Turning to the study itself: There was about one barcoded beta molecule captured by template switching per two T cells.

Through a sample-barcoded 5' primer and a J-beta primer mix, a second PCR was run for roughly 6 to 12 cycles. TCRdb fed the 5' RACE reads into MiXCR, producing one record per CDR3 protein. The sample lists some 710,000 distinct CDR3 sequences, about 24% occurring once. Sample donors were healthy Caucasian individuals that came from Russia, aged roughly 6 to 95. General study findings and limits: Donors of long life had a larger count of naive CD4+ cells and greater diversity than aged donors.

This clonotype has more than one count but fewer than ten. Its antigen remains unidentified. The CDR3 spans 14 residues. Per the germline V gene, CDR1 is SGHAT and CDR2 is FQNNGV. Trimming removed 5 bases from V and 6 bases from J, with 14 bases in between. The source of this sequence is a man between 65 and 80 years old in good health. The specimen was blood. This chain uses TRBV11-2 with TRBJ2-1, with D unclear. CDR3: CASSQPPPLNEQFF. The CDR3 nucleotides are TGTGCCAGCAGCCAACCGCCGCCGCTCAATGAGCAGTTCTTC.